This T cell receptor beta chain was sequenced during a study of blood T cells in healthy people across ages. Primers used in a second PCR of roughly 6 to 11 cycles were a sample-barcoded 5' primer and a J-beta primer mix. Each CDR3 protein gets one entry after TCRdb re-called the 5' RACE reads with MiXCR. The sample carries around 1,700,000 distinct CDR3 sequences, roughly 27% recorded once. Study results and limitations: Diversity figures based on one million T cells were deemed too low. TCR beta diversity per million T cells fell roughly linearly with age.

This CDR3 is built from 16 residues. Germline assignment: CDR1 MNHEY and CDR2 SMNVEV (reference sequence). Total RNA amounts of at least 6 micrograms were extracted per sample. On this clonotype: Its specificity is not known. One end of the junction fails to match germline, which may point to a read error.

This TCR was recovered from a woman aged 25 to 39 in good health. This chain joins TRBV27 and TRBJ2-3; the D gene is possibly TRBD2 (6 bases). Sequenced material: blood. The CDR3 spells CASSLSRRGRTDKQYF. CDR3 in DNA: TGTGCCAGCAGTTTATCGAGGCGGGGACGCACAGATAAGCAGTATTTT.